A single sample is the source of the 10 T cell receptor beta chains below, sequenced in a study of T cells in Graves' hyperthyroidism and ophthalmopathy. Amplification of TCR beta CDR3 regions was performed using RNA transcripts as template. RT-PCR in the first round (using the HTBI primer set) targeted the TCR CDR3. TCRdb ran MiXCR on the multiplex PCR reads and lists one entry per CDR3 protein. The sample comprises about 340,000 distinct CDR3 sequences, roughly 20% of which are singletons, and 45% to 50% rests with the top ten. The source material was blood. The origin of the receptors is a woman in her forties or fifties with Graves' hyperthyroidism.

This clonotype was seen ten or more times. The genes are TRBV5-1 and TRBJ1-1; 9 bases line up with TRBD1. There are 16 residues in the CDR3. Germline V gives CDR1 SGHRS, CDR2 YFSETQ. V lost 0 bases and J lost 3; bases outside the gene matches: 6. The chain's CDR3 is CASSLAPDRGDTEAFF. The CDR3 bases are TGCGCCAGCAGCTTGGCCCCTGACAGGGGGGACACTGAAGCTTTCTTT.

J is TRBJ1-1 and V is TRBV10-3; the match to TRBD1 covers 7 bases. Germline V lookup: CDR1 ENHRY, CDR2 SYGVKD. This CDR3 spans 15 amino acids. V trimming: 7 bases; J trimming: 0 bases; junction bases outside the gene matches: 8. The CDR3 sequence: CAINPTGTVNTEAFF. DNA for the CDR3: TGTGCCATCAATCCTACCGGGACAGTGAACACTGAAGCTTTCTTT.

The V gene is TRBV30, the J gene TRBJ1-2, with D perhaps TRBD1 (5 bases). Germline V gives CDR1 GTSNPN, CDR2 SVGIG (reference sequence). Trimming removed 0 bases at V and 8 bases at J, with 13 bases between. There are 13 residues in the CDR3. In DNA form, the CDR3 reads TGTGCCTGGAGTGTACGAACAGGCCGGGGCTACACCTTC. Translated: CAWSVRTGRGYTF.

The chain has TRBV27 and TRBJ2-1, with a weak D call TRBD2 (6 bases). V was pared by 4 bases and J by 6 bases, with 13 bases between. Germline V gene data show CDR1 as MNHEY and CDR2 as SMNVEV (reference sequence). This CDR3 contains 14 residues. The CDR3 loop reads CASSSRRGFNEQFF. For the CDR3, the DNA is TGTGCCAGCAGTTCGCGCCGGGGGTTCAATGAGCAGTTCTTC.

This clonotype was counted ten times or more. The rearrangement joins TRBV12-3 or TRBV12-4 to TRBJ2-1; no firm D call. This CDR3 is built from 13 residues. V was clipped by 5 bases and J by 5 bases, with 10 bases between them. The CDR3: CASSAFRNNEQFF. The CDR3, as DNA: TGTGCCAGCAGTGCCTTTCGGAACAATGAGCAGTTCTTC.

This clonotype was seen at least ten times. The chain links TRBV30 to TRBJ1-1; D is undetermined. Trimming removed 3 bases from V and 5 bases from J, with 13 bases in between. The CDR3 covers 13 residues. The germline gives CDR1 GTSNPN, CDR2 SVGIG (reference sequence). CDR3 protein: CAWSVFRQTEAFF. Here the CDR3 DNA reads TGTGCCTGGAGCGTGTTCAGGCAGACTGAAGCTTTCTTT.

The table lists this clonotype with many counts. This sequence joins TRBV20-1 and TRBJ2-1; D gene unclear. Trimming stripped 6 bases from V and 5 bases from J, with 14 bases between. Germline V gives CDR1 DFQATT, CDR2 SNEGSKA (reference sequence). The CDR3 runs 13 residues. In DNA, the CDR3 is TGCAGTGCCCGCCGGACGACCCACAATGAGCAGTTCTTC. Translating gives CSARRTTHNEQFF.

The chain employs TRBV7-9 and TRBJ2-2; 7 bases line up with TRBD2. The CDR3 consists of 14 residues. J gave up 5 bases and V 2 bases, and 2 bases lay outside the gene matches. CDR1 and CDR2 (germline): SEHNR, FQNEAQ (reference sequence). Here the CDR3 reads CASSLFGGTGELFF. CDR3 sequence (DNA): TGTGCCAGCAGCTTATTCGGGGGGACCGGGGAGCTGTTTTTT.

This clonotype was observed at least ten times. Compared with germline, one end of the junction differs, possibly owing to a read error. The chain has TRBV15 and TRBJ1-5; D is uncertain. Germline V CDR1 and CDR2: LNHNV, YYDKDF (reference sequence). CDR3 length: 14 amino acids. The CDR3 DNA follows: TGTGCCACCGGCAGCAGAGGTAGCAATCAGCCCCAGCATTTT. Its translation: CATGSRGSNQPQHF.

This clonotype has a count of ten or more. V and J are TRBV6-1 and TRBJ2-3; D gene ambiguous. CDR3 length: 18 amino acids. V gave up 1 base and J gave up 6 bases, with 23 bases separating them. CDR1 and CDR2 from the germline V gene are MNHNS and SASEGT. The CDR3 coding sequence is TGTGCCAGCAGTGAAGGCCGAGGCGGAGTGATAAGGGTTGATACGCAGTATTTT. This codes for CASSEGRGGVIRVDTQYF.